This T cell receptor beta chain was identified in a study of cytomegalovirus exposure and HLA in healthy donors. Study results and limitations: Follow-up analysis found HLA locus-dependent TCR association rates, highest for DRB1 and lowest for HLA-C.

The germline CDR1 and CDR2 sequences are SGHRS and YFSETQ. The CDR3 extends over 13 amino acids. Use of 60 Vbeta and 13 Jbeta primers characterized the PCR. Assay used: immunoSEQ multiplex PCR; TCRdb lists only in-frame clones, some missing. The table lists 150,000 to 200,000 clones, roughly 79% of them singletons, with 0.95% to 1.1% in the top ten. As regards this clone: What it recognizes is unknown. One end of the junction fails to match germline, which may point to a read error.

This receptor was taken from a woman aged 35 to 49 in good health and CMV-seronegative. Specimen: PBMCs. The rearrangement uses TRBV5-1 and TRBJ1-1; 8 positions agree with TRBD1. This chain's CDR3 is CASRFQGASEAFF. The CDR3 DNA follows: TGCGCCAGCCGCTTCCAGGGGGCCTCTGAAGCTTTCTTT.